These T cell receptor beta chains were read from a single sample in a study of Graves' ophthalmopathy and Graves' hyperthyroidism. TCRdb fed the multiplex PCR reads into MiXCR, producing one record per CDR3 protein. The sample contains about 480,000 distinct CDR3 sequences, 13% to 15% of which appear only once. Sequencing input: blood. The origin of the receptors is a woman in her twenties or thirties with Graves' ophthalmopathy. Both conserved end residues are part of each CDR3. A D gene is named only where the DNA matches it firmly. Clone size is stated in some rows and not others, as once, few, many or a class when expanded.

abundance	d_gene	v_gene	j_gene	CDR3aa	CDR3nt
NA	TRBD1	TRBV20-1	TRBJ1-2	CSARDFTGQGGLYYGYTF	TGCAGTGCTAGAGATTTTACCGGACAGGGGGGTTTGTACTATGGCTACACCTTC
few	NA	TRBV20-1	TRBJ2-2	CSAPDRDSNTGELFF	TGCAGTGCACCGGACCGGGACTCGAACACCGGGGAGCTGTTTTTT
few	NA	TRBV4-1	TRBJ1-6	CASAGIYNSPLHF	TGCGCCAGCGCGGGGATCTATAATTCACCCCTCCACTTT
many	TRBD1	TRBV6-1	TRBJ1-6	CASSPTDRYNSPLHF	TGTGCCAGCAGTCCTACGGACAGGTATAATTCACCCCTCCACTTT
many	TRBD1	TRBV20-1	TRBJ1-5	CSASSQGDQPQHF	TGCAGTGCTAGCTCACAGGGGGACCAGCCCCAGCATTTT
NA	TRBD1	TRBV29-1	TRBJ2-5	CSVWGGRGRQETQYF	TGCAGCGTCTGGGGTGGCAGGGGGCGGCAAGAGACCCAGTACTTC
many	NA	TRBV12-3/TRBV12-4	TRBJ2-7	CASSVGGHRPYEQYF	TGTGCCAGCAGCGTAGGGGGGCATCGGCCCTACGAGCAGTACTTC
many	NA	TRBV10-3	TRBJ2-7	CAISSSYEQYF	TGTGCCATCAGCTCTTCCTACGAGCAGTACTTC
many	TRBD1	TRBV2	TRBJ2-2	CASSADRTYTGELFF	TGTGCCAGCAGCGCGGACAGGACCTACACCGGGGAGCTGTTTTTT
NA	NA	TRBV12-3/TRBV12-4	TRBJ2-7	CASSLSGDSSYEQYF	TGTGCCAGCAGCCTCAGCGGGGACAGCTCCTACGAGCAGTACTTC
many	TRBD2	TRBV9	TRBJ2-7	CASSVELATYEQYF	TGTGCCAGCAGCGTAGAACTAGCGACGTACGAGCAGTACTTC
NA	NA	TRBV30	TRBJ1-5	CAWSVRRGQPQHF	TGTGCCTGGAGTGTACGGAGGGGGCAGCCCCAGCATTTT
few	NA	TRBV19	TRBJ2-7	CASSWTDPSYEQYF	TGTGCCAGTAGTTGGACAGATCCCTCCTACGAGCAGTACTTC
NA	NA	TRBV7-9	TRBJ1-2	CASSLAGENGYTF	TGTGCCAGCAGCTTAGCCGGGGAGAACGGCTACACCTTC
many	NA	TRBV7-9	TRBJ2-7	CASSPGSYYEQYF	TGTGCCAGCAGCCCTGGGTCCTACTACGAGCAGTACTTC